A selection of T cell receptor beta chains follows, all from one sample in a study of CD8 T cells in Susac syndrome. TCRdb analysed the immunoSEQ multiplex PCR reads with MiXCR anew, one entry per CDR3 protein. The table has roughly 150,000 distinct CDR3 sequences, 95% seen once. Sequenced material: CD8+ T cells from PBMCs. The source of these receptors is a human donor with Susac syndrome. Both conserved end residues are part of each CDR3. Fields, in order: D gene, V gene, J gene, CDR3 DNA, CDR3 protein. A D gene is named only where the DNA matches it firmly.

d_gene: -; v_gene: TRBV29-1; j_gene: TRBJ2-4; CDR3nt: TGCAGCGTTGAGTACCCGGCCGTCGGTAAAAACATTCAGTACTTC; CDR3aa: CSVEYPAVGKNIQYF
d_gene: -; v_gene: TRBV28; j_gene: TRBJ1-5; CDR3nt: TGTGCCAGCAGTTTACCGGAAGGACATAGCAATCAGCCCCAGCATTTT; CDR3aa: CASSLPEGHSNQPQHF
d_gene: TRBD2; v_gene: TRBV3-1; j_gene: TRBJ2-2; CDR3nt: TGTGCCAGCAGCCAAGATGCGGGCGGGACTAGGTCCACCGGGGAGCTGTTTTTT; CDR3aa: CASSQDAGGTRSTGELFF
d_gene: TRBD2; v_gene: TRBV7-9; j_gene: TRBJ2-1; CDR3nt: TGTGCCAGCAGCCACGGACTAGCGGGAAGGCCCTCCTACAATGAGCAGTTCTTC; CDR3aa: CASSHGLAGRPSYNEQFF
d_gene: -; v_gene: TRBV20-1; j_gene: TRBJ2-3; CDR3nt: TGCAGTGCCACCCGCACAGATACGCAGTATTTT; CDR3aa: CSATRTDTQYF
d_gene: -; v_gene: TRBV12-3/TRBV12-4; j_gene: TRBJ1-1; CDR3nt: TGTGCCAACGGAGACAGTTTGAACACTGAAGCTTTCTTT; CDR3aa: CANGDSLNTEAFF
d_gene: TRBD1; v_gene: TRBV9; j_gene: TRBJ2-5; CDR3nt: TGTGCCAGCAGCGTAGGACAGGGGACGCAAGAGACCCAGTACTTC; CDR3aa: CASSVGQGTQETQYF
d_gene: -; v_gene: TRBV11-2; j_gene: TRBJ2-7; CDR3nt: TGTGCCAGCAGCTTAGTCGGGGGAAACTTCTACGAGCAGTACTTC; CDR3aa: CASSLVGGNFYEQYF
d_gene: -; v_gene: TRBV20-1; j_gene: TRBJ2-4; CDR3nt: TGCAGTGCTAGAGATAGCGAGGAGGCTTATGTCAACATTCAGTACTTC; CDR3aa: CSARDSEEAYVNIQYF
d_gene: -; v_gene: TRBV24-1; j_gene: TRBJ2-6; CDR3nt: TGTGCCGCACGAACTGGGGCCAACGTCCTGACTTTC; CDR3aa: CAARTGANVLTF